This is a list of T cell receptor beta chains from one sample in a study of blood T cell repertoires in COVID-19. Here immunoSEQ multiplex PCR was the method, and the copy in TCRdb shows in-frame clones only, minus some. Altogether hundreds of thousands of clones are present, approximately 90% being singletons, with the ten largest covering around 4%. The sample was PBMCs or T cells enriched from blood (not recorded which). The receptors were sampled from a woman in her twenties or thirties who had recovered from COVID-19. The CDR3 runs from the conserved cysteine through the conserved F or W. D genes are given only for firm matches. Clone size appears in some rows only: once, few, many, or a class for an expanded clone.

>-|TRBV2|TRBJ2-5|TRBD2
TGTGCCAGCACCGAGGATAGCGGGAGGCTGGGGACCCAGTACTTC
CASTEDSGRLGTQYF
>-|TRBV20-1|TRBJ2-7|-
TGCAGTGCTCCCCCCCAATACGAGCAGTACTTC
CSAPPQYEQYF
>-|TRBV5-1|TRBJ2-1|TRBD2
TGCGCCAGCAGCTTGGGGCGAGGGGGGAGCGGGGGCTACAATGAGCAGTTCTTC
CASSLGRGGSGGYNEQFF
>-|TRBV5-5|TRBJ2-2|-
TGTGCCAGCAGCTCACTTACCGGGGAGCTGTTTTTT
CASSSLTGELFF
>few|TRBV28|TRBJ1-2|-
TGTGCCAGCAGTTTCAGGTTGTCGAACTATGGCTACACCTTC
CASSFRLSNYGYTF
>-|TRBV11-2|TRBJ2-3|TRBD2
TGTGCCAGCAGCTTAGTGTATTCTAGCGGGAGGGGGACAGATACGCAGTATTTT
CASSLVYSSGRGTDTQYF
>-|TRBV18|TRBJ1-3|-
TGTGCCAGCTCCCCGGACACCAGCTCTGGAAACACCATATATTTT
CASSPDTSSGNTIYF
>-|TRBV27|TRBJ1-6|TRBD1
TGTGCCAGCAGTTTAAGACAGGGGGGGAATAATTCACCCCTCCACTTT
CASSLRQGGNNSPLHF
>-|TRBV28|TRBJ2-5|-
TGTGCCAGCAGGGGCGAGACCCAGTACTTC
CASRGETQYF
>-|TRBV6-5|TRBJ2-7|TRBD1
TGTGCCAGCAGCAGGGCTGGGACAGGGTACGAGCAGTACTTC
CASSRAGTGYEQYF
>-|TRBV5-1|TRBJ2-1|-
TGCGCCAGCAGCTTGGGGAGTACTTACAGCGGTATACTATACAATGAGCAGTTCTTC
CASSLGSTYSGILYNEQFF
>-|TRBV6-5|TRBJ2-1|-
TGTGCCAGCAGTTACTCGAGACCACCGGGGGACGAGCAGTTCTTC
CASSYSRPPGDEQFF
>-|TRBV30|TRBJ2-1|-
TGTGCCTGGAGCACAGGTGCCTACAATGAGCAGTTCTTC
CAWSTGAYNEQFF
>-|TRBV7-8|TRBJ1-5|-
TGTGCCAGCAGCCCCACGACGAGGCCCCGGGGCAATCAGCCCCAGCATTTT
CASSPTTRPRGNQPQHF
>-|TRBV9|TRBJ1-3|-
TGTGCCAGCAGCCCCAGCGGGGGATCTGGAAACACCATATATTTT
CASSPSGGSGNTIYF
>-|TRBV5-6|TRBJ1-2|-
TGTGCCAGCAGCTTGTTATTTGGGACACCTCCTTTTGGCTACACCTTC
CASSLLFGTPPFGYTF
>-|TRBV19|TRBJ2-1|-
TGTGCCAGTAGTATAAGGGGCAGGCAAAGGGATGAGCAGTTCTTC
CASSIRGRQRDEQFF
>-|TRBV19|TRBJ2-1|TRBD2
TGTGCCAGTAGCCCGGGACTATCGAGCTCCTACAATGAGCAGTTCTTC
CASSPGLSSSYNEQFF
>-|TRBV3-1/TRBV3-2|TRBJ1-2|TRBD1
TGTGCCAGCAGCCACCGGGACAGGGTCTTCGGTAGCGATGGCTACACCTTC
CASSHRDRVFGSDGYTF
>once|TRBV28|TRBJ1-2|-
TGTGCCAGCAGCCAACGACAGGCCTATGGCTACACCTTC
CASSQRQAYGYTF
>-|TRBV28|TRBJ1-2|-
TGTGCCAGCAGATCACCGGCCGATTCTAGCGATGGCTACACCTTC
CASRSPADSSDGYTF
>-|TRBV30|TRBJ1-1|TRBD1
TGTGCCTGGAGCACAGGGGTTTTGGGTACTGAAGCTTTCTTT
CAWSTGVLGTEAFF
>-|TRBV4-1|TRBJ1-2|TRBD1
TGCGCCAGCAGCCAAGTGTGGGACAGCGCCTATGGCTACACCTTC
CASSQVWDSAYGYTF
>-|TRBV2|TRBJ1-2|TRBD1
TGTGCCAGCAGTGAAGCTGGGACAGGGGACTATGGCTACACCTTC
CASSEAGTGDYGYTF
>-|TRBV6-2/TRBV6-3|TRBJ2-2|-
TGTGCCAGCAGTAAGCCACGACAGAACACCGGGGAGCTGTTTTTT
CASSKPRQNTGELFF
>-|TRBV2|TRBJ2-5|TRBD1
TGTGCCAGCAGTGAGCAGGGGGTAGGAGAGACCCAGTACTTC
CASSEQGVGETQYF
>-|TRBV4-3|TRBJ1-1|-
TGCGCCAGCAGCGGGAAGGACGGACTAAACACTGAAGCTTTCTTT
CASSGKDGLNTEAFF
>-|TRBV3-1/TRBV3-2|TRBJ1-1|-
TGTGCCAGCAGCCCCCGGGGGGTCGGCACTGAAGCTTTCTTT
CASSPRGVGTEAFF
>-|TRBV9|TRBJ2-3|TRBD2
TGTGCCAGCAGCGCAGGGACTAGCGGGAGCCCTAGCACAGATACGCAGTATTTT
CASSAGTSGSPSTDTQYF
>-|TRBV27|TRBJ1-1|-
TGTGCCAGCAGTAATCCGGGGACTGAAGCTTTCTTT
CASSNPGTEAFF
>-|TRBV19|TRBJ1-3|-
TGTGCCAGTAGTCCCCTCAGCGCAGCGAGCTCTGGAAACACCATATATTTT
CASSPLSAASSGNTIYF
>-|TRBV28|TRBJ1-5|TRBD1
TGTGCCAGCAGTCCCTTTCAAGACAGGGGGCCCCAGCATTTT
CASSPFQDRGPQHF
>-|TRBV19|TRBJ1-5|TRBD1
TGTGCCAGTAGCTCTCGAGTCCGGACAGGGAATCAGCCCCAGCATTTT
CASSSRVRTGNQPQHF
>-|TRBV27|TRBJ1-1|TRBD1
TGTGCCAGCAGTCCCTACTCCGGGACAGGGCTAGTTGAAGCTTTCTTT
CASSPYSGTGLVEAFF
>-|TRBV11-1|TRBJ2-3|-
TGTGCCAGCAGCCGTGGGCTGGGGGCCGTAGATACGCAGTATTTT
CASSRGLGAVDTQYF
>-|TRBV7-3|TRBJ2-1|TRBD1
TGTGCCAGCAGCTTCACAGGGGTGGACAATGAGCAGTTCTTC
CASSFTGVDNEQFF
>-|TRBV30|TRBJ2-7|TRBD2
TGTGCCTGGAGTGCCCCCGGACTAGCGGGCTACGAGCAGTACTTC
CAWSAPGLAGYEQYF